This entry describes one TCR beta chain. Its antigen is as yet unknown. This record comes from a study of T cell repertoires in cytomegalovirus infection. Study information: Public TCR beta signatures were indicative of both CMV infection and a matching HLA type. Study-level points and caveats: Identification of carriers of CMV plus the relevant HLA was performed using cumulative public TCR beta family frequency. HLA-C-restricted CMV-specific TCR beta clonotypes prevailed in the ex vivo response.

The trim removed 3 bases at V and 4 bases at J, leaving 9 bases unmatched. The CDR3 loop spans 18 amino acids. The germline gives CDR1 SGHAT, CDR2 FQNNGV. TCRdb re-derived calls from the reads in MiXCR, one entry per CDR3 protein. Of around 260,000 distinct CDR3 sequences listed, about 23% were seen once; the top ten hold around 13%. This chain links TRBV11-2 with TRBJ2-7, with 16 bases aligning to TRBD2. Sequenced material: PBMCs. The receptor was isolated from a human donor in good health (CMV status not recorded). Some clones in this sample may be carry-over from other donors' samples. CDR3 amino acids: CASSFGTSGRARSYEQYF. The DNA for the CDR3 is TGTGCCAGCAGCTTCGGGACTAGCGGGAGGGCCAGGTCTTACGAGCAGTACTTC.